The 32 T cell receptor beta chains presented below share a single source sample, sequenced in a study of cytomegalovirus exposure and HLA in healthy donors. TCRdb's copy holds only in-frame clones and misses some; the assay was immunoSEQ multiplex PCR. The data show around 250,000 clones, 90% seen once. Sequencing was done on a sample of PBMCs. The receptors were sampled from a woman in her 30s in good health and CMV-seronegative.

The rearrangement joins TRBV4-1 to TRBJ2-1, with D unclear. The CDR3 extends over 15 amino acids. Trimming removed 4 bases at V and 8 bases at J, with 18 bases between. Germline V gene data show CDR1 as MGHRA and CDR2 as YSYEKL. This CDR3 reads CASSPTDKGFHEQFF. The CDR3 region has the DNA TGCGCCAGCAGCCCGACGGATAAGGGATTCCATGAGCAGTTCTTC.

This CDR3 is CASSFSWGAYEQYF. The CDR3, as DNA: TGTGCCAGCAGTTTTTCGTGGGGGGCTTACGAGCAGTACTTC. J is TRBJ2-7 and V is TRBV28; D may be TRBD1 or TRBD2 (6 bases each). This CDR3 region has 14 residues. Germline CDR1 and CDR2: MDHEN and SYDVKM. V lost 3 bases to trimming and J lost 4 bases, with 13 bases between them.

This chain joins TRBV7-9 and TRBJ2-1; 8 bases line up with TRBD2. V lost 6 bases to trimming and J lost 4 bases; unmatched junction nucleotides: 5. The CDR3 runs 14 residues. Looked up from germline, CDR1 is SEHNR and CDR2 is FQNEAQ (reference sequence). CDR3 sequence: CASSFSGNYNEQFF. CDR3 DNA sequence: TGTGCCAGCAGTTTTAGCGGGAATTACAATGAGCAGTTCTTC.

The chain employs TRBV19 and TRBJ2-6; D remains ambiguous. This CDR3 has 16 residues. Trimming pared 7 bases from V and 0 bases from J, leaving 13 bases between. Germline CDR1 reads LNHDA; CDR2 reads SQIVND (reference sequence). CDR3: CASTRQANSGANVLTF. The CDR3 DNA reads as TGTGCCAGTACTCGGCAGGCGAACTCTGGGGCCAACGTCCTGACTTTC.

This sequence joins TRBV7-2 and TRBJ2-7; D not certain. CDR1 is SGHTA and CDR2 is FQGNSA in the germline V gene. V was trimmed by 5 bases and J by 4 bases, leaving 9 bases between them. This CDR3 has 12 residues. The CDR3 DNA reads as TGTGCCAGCAGCCGTCTGGGGTACGAGCAGTACTTC. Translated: CASSRLGYEQYF.

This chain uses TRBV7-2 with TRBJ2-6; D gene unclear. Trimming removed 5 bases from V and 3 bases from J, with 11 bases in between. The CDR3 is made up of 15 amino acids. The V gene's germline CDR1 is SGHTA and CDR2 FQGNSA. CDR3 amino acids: CASSLGYGGANVLTF. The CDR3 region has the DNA TGTGCCAGCAGCCTGGGTTATGGTGGGGCCAACGTCCTGACTTTC.

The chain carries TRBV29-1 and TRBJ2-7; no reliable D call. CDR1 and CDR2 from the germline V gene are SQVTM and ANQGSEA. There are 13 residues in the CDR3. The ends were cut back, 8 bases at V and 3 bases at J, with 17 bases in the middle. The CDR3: CSIYSIDGYEQYF. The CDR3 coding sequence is TGCAGCATATATAGCATAGATGGCTACGAGCAGTACTTC.

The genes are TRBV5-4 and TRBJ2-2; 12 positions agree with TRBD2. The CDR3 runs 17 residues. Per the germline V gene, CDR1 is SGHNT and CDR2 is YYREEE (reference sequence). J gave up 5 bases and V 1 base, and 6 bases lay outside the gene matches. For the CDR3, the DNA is TGTGCCAGCAGCTTGAGACTAGCGGGAGTTGGGACCGGGGAGCTGTTTTTT. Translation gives CASSLRLAGVGTGELFF.

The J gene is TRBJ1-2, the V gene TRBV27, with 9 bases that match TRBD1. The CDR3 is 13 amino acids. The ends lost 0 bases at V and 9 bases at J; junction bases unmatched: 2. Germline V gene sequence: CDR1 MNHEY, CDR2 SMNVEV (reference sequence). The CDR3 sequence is CASSLSGQGRYTF. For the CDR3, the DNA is TGTGCCAGCAGTTTATCGGGACAGGGACGCTACACCTTC.

CDR3 in DNA: TGTGCCAGCAGTCAATGGGGAAACACTGAAGCTTTCTTT. Its translation: CASSQWGNTEAFF. The V call is TRBV5-4, the J call TRBJ1-1; the D is unclear. Germline values: CDR1 SGHNT, CDR2 YYREEE (reference sequence). V was shortened by 5 bases and J by 2 bases, with 10 bases between the two germline ends. The CDR3 runs 13 residues.

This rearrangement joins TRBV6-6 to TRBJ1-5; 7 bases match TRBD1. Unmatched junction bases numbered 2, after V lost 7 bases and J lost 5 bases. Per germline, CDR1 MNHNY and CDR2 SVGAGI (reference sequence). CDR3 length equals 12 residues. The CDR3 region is CASNRGDQPQHF. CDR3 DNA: TGTGCCAGCAACAGGGGCGATCAGCCCCAGCATTTT.

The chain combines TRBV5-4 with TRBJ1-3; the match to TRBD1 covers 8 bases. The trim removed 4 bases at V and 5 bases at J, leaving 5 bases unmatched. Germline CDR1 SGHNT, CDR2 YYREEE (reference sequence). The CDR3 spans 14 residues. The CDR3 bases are TGTGCCAGCAGCCCAGGACAGGGCAGAAACACCATATATTTT. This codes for CASSPGQGRNTIYF.

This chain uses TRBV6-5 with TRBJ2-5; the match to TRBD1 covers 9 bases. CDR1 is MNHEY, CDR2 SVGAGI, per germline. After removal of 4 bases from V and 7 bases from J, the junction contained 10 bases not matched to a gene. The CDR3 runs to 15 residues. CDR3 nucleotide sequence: TGTGCCAGCAGTTCCCTCATCACAGGGGGCGGGACCCAGTACTTC. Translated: CASSSLITGGGTQYF.

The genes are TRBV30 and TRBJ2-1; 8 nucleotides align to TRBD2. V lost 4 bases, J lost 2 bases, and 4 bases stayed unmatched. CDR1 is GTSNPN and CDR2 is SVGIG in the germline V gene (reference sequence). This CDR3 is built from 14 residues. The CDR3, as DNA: TGTGCCTGGACCTTAGCGGGAACCTACAATGAGCAGTTCTTC. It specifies CAWTLAGTYNEQFF.

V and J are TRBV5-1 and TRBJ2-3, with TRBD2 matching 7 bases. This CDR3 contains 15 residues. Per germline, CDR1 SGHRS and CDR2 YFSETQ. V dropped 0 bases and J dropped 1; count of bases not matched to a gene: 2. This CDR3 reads CASSLGDYGTDTQYF. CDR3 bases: TGCGCCAGCAGCTTGGGGGACTATGGCACAGATACGCAGTATTTT.

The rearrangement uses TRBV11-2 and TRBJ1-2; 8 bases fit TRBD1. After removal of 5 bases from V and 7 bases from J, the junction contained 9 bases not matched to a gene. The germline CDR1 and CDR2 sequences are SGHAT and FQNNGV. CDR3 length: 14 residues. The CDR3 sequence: CASSPGTGGGGYTF. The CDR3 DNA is TGTGCCAGCAGCCCAGGGACAGGAGGGGGTGGCTACACCTTC.

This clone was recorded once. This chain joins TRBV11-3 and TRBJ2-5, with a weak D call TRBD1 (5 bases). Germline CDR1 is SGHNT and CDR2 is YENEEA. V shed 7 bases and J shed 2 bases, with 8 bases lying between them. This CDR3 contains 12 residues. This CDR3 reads CASNRFQETQYF. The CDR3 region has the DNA TGTGCCAGCAACAGGTTTCAAGAGACCCAGTACTTC.

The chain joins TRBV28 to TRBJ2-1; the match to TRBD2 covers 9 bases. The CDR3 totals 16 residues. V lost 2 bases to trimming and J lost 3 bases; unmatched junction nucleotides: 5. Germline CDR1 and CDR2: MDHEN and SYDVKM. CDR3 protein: CASSLGGLASYNEQFF. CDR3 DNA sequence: TGTGCCAGCAGTTTAGGCGGACTAGCGAGCTACAATGAGCAGTTCTTC.

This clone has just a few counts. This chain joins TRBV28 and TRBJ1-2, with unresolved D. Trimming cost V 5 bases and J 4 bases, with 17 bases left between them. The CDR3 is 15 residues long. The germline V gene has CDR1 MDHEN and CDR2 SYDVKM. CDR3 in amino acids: CASSPRSTSGYGYTF. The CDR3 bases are TGTGCCAGCAGTCCCAGATCGACCTCTGGCTATGGCTACACCTTC.

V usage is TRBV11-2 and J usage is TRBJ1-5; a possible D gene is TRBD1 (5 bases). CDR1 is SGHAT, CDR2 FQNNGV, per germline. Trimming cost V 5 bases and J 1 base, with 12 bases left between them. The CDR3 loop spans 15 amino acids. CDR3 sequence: CASSLTGASNQPQHF. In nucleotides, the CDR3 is TGTGCCAGCAGCCTTACAGGTGCAAGCAATCAGCCCCAGCATTTT.

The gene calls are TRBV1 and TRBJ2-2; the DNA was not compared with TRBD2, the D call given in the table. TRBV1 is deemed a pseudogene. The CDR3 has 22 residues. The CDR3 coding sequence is TGCACCAGCAGCCAAGTGTTTACCGGGAGCGGCGGGAGGGCCTTGGCCACCGGGGAGCTGTTTTTT. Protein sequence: CTSSQVFTGSGGRALATGELFF.

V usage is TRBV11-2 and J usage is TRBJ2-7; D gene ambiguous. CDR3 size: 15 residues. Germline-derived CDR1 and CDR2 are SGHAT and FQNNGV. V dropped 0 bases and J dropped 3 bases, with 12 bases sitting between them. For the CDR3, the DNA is TGTGCCAGCAGCTTAGAGGTCTTACCATTCTACGAGCAGTACTTC. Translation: CASSLEVLPFYEQYF.

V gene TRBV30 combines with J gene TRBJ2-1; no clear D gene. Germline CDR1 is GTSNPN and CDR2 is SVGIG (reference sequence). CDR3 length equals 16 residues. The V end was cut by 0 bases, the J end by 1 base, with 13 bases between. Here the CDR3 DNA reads TGTGCCTGGAGTGTAGGCCCGAGACAATCCTACAATGAGCAGTTCTTC. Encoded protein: CAWSVGPRQSYNEQFF.

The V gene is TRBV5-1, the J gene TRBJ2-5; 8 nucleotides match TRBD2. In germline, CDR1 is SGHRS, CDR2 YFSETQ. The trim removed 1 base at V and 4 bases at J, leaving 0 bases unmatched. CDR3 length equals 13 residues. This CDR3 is CASSLTSGETQYF. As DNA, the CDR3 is TGCGCCAGCAGCTTGACTAGCGGAGAGACCCAGTACTTC.

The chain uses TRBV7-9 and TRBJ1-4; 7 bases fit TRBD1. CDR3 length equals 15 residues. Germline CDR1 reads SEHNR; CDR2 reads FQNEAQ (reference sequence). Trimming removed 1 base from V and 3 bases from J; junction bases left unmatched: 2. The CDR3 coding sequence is TGTGCCAGCAGCTTAGGACAGGGTTCTAATGAAAAACTGTTTTTT. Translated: CASSLGQGSNEKLFF. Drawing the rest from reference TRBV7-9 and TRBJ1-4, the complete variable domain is DTGVSQNPRHKITKRGQNVTFRCDPISEHNRLYWYRQTLGQGPEFLTYFQNEAQLEKSRLLSDRFSAERPKGSFSTLEIQRTEQGDSAMYLCASSLGQGSNEKLFFGSGTQLSVL.

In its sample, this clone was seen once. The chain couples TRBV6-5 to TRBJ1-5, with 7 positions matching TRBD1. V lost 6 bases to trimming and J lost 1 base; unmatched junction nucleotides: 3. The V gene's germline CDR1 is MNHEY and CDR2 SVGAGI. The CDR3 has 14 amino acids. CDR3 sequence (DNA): TGTGCCAGCAGGCGGGACAGCAGCAATCAGCCCCAGCATTTT. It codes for CASRRDSSNQPQHF.

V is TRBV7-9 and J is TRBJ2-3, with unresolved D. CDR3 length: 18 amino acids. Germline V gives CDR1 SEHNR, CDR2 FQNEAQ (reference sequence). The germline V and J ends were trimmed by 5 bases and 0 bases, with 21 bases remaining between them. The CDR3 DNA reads TGTGCCAGCAGCACAAACCGGGTAGGGATCGCTAGCACAGATACGCAGTATTTT. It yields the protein CASSTNRVGIASTDTQYF.

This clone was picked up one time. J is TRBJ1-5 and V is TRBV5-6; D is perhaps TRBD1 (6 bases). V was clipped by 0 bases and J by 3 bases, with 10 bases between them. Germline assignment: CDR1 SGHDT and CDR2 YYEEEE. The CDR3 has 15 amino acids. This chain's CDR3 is CASSLAGVVNQPQHF. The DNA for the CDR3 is TGTGCCAGCAGCTTGGCAGGGGTAGTCAATCAGCCCCAGCATTTT.

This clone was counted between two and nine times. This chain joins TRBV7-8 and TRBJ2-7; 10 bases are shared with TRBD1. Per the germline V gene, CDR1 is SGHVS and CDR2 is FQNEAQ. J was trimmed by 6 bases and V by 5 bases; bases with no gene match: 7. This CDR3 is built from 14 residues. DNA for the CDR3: TGTGCCAGCAGCCCGGAGGGACAGGGGATCGAGCAGTACTTC. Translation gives CASSPEGQGIEQYF.

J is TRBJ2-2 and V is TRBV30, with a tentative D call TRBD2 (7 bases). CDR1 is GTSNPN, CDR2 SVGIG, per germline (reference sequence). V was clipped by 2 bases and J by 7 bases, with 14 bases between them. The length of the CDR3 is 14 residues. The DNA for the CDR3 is TGTGCCTGGAGTCATGGACTAGGGGGCGGGGAGCTGTTTTTT. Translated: CAWSHGLGGGELFF.

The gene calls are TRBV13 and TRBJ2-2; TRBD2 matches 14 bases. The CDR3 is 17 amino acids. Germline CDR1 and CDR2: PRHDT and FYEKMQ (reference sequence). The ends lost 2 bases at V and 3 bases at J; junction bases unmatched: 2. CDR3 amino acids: CASSLRGLAGDTGELFF. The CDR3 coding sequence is TGTGCCAGCAGCTTAAGGGGACTAGCGGGAGACACCGGGGAGCTGTTTTTT. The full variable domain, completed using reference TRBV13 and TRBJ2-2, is AAGVIQSPRHLIKEKRETATLKCYPIPRHDTVYWYQQGPGQDPQFLISFYEKMQSDKGSIPDRFSAQQFSDYHSELNMSSLELGDSALYFCASSLRGLAGDTGELFFGEGSRLTVL.

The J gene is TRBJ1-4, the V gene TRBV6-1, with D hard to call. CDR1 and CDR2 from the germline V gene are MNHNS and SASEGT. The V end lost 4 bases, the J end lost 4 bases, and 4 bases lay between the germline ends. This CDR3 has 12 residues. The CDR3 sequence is CASSGDNEKLFF. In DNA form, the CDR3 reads TGTGCCAGCAGTGGGGATAATGAAAAACTGTTTTTT.